This T cell receptor beta chain was captured in a study of cytotoxic CD8 clonotypes in ibrutinib-treated CLL. Regarding the study as a whole: Patients had baseline clonality above age-matched healthy donors, and this clonality moved with circulating CD8+ T-cell counts. Under treatment, the uncommon public clonotypes either contracted or remained stable.

With regard to this clone: What it binds is not known.

Generated by immunoSEQ multiplex PCR, the TCRdb table keeps only in-frame clones and is missing some. The data show hundreds of thousands of clones, with roughly 70% seen just once and 15% held by the top ten. This receptor was identified in a human donor with chronic lymphocytic leukemia. The source was PBMCs, collected after 24 months of ibrutinib treatment.

The CDR3 loop reads CASSAKLAGDNEQFF. The DNA of the CDR3 is TGTGCCAGCAGTGCTAAACTAGCGGGAGACAATGAGCAGTTCTTC. This chain connects TRBV25-1 to TRBJ2-1; TRBD2 matches 11 bases. Unmatched junction bases numbered 4, after V lost 4 bases and J lost 5 bases. The V gene's germline CDR1 is MGHDK and CDR2 SYGVNS. This CDR3 is built from 15 residues.